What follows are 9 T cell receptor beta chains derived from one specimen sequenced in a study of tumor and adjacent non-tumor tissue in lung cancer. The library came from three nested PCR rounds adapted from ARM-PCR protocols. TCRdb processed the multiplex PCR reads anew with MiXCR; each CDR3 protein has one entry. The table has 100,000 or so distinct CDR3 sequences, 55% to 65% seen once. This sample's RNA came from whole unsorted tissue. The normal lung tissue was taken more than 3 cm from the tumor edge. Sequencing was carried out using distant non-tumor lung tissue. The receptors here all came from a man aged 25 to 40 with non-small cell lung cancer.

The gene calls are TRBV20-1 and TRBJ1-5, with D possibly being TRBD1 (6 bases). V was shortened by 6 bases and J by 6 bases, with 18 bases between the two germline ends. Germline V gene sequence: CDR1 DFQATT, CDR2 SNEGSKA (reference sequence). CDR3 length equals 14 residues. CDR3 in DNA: TGCAGTGCCCAGGACCCCGGGGGCAGTCAGCCCCAGCATTTT. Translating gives CSAQDPGGSQPQHF.

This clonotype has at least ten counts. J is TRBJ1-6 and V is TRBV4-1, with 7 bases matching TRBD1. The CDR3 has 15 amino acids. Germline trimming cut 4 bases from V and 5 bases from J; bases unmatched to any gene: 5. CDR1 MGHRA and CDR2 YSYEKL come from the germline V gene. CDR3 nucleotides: TGCGCCAGCAGCCTACAGGGGTTCGATAATTCACCCCTCCACTTT. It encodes CASSLQGFDNSPLHF.

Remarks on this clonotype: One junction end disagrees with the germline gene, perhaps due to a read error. In DNA, the CDR3 is TGCTCCAGCAGCCGGACTAGCGGGACCTGCAATGAGCAGTTCTTC. It codes for CSSSRTSGTCNEQFF. This chain uses TRBV4-1 with TRBJ2-1; 12 bases are shared with TRBD2. The CDR3 spans 15 residues. CDR1 is MGHRA, CDR2 YSYEKL, per germline.

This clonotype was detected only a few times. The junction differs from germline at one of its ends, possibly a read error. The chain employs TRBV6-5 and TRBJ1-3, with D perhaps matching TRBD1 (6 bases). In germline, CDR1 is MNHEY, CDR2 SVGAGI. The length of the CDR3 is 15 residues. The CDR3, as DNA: TGTGCCAGCAGTAAGGAACCAGGGGTCGGAAACACCATATGTTTT. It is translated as CASSKEPGVGNTICF.

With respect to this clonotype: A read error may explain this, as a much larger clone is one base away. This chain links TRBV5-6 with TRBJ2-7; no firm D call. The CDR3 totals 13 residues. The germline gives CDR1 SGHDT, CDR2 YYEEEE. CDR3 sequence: CPSFSLSSYEQYF. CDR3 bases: TGTCCCAGCTTCTCCCTCTCCTCCTACGAGCAGTACTTC.

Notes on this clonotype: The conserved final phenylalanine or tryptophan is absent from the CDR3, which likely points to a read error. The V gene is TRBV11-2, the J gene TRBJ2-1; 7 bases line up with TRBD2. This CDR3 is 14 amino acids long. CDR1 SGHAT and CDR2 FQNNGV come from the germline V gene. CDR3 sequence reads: CACSSAGNRNEQFL. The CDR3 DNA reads TGTGCCTGCAGCTCAGCGGGAAATAGGAATGAGCAGTTCCTC.

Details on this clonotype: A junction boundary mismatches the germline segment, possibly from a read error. The CDR3 nucleotides are TGCAATGCTAGACCCGGTGGAGATACGCAGTATTTT. As protein: CNARPGGDTQYF. The chain couples TRBV20-1 to TRBJ2-3, with unresolved D. This CDR3 region has 12 residues. Germline values: CDR1 DFQATT, CDR2 SNEGSKA (reference sequence).

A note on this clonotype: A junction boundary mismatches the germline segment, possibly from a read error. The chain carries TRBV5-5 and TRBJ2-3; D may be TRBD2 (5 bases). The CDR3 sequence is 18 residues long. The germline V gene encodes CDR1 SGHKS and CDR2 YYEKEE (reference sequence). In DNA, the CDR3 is TGTGCCAGTTACAATTGGGAGCGCGCGCGGGTCAGCACAGATACGGAGTATTTT. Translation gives CASYNWERARVSTDTEYF.

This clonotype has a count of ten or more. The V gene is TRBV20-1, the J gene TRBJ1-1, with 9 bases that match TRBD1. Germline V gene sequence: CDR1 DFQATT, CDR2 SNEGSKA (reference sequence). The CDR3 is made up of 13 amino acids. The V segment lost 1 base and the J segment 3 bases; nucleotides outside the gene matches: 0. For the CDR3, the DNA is TGCAGTGCTAGAGGGACAGGGGACACTGAAGCTTTCTTT. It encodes CSARGTGDTEAFF.